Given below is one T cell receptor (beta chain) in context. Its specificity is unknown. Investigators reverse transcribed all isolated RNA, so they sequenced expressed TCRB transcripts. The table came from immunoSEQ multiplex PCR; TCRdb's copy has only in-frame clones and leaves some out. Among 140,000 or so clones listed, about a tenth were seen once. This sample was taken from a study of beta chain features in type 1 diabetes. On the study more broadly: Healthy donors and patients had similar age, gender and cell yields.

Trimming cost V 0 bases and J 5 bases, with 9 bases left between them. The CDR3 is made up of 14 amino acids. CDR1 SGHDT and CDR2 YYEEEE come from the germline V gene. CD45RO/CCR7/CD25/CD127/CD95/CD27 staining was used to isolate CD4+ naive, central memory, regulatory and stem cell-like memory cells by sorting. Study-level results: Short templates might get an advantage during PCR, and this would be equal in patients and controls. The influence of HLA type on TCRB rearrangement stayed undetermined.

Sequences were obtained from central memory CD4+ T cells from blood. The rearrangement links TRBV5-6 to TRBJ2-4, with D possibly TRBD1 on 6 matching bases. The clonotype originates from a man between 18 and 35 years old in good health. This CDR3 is CASSLAGAENIQYF. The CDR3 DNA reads TGTGCCAGCAGCTTGGCAGGGGCGGAAAACATTCAGTACTTC.